These 11 T cell receptor beta chains came from one sample sequenced in a study of blood T cell repertoires in COVID-19. Using immunoSEQ multiplex PCR, the repertoire was profiled, and TCRdb retains in-frame clones only, with some absent. The data show about 97,000 clones, with roughly 89% seen just once and 1.5% to 2.5% held by the top ten. The specimen sequenced was peripheral blood. These receptor sequences come from a woman aged 45-59 years with COVID-19, enrolled during active disease.

The V and J genes are TRBV30 and TRBJ1-3; 8 nucleotides match TRBD1. CDR3 size: 17 residues. CDR1 GTSNPN and CDR2 SVGIG come from the germline V gene (reference sequence). The ends lost 4 bases at V and 0 bases at J; junction bases unmatched: 11. The CDR3 DNA is TGTGCCTGGAAAAGGACAGGGTTAATGAGCTCTGGAAACACCATATATTTT. Residues: CAWKRTGLMSSGNTIYF.

The CDR3: CASSASTDTQYF. Here the CDR3 DNA reads TGTGCCAGCAGCGCGAGCACAGATACGCAGTATTTT. The chain couples TRBV5-4 to TRBJ2-3; no definite D call. CDR1 and CDR2 from the germline V gene are SGHNT and YYREEE (reference sequence). The CDR3 consists of 12 residues. V lost 4 bases and J 0 bases, leaving 3 bases between the germline ends.

The V gene is TRBV3-1 (or the pseudogene TRBV3-2), the J gene TRBJ1-1, with TRBD1 matching 9 bases. The CDR3 loop spans 13 amino acids. The trim removed 4 bases at V and 6 bases at J, leaving 3 bases unmatched. Germline CDR1 reads LGHDT; CDR2 reads YNNKEL (reference sequence). The CDR3 spells CASSPRQGAEAFF. The CDR3 nucleotides are TGTGCCAGCAGCCCCCGACAGGGGGCTGAAGCTTTCTTT.

Only a few counts were recorded for this clone. The rearrangement uses TRBV2 and TRBJ2-1; 8 bases align to TRBD2. The CDR3 length is 18 residues. The germline V gene has CDR1 SNHLY and CDR2 FYNNEI. Trimming took 6 bases from V and 7 from J; bases not matched to a gene: 20. CDR3 nucleotides: TGTGCCAGCAGGAGACTGGGGGCAGCGGGGGAAGGGAAGAATGAGCAGTTCTTC. Its translation: CASRRLGAAGEGKNEQFF.

The V gene is TRBV7-2, the J gene TRBJ1-2; no reliable D call. The CDR3 is made up of 16 amino acids. Germline V gives CDR1 SGHTA, CDR2 FQGNSA. V dropped 4 bases and J dropped 5 bases, with 20 bases sitting between them. The CDR3 region is CASSSYGLSALYGYTF. The CDR3 coding sequence is TGTGCCAGCAGCTCGTACGGACTTTCCGCTCTTTATGGCTACACCTTC.

Here the CDR3 DNA reads TGCGCCAGCAGCCAAGATTTGGGTGGAGCGGGAAACACCATATATTTT. Translation: CASSQDLGGAGNTIYF. The chain carries TRBV4-3 and TRBJ1-3, with unresolved D. The V end lost 0 bases, the J end lost 4 bases, and 13 bases lay between the germline ends. The CDR3 extends over 16 amino acids. CDR1 is LGHNA, CDR2 YSLEER, per germline.

The chain employs TRBV7-6 and TRBJ1-2; no reliable D call. In germline, CDR1 is SGHVS, CDR2 FNYEAQ. V was trimmed by 5 bases and J by 1 base, leaving 11 bases between them. This CDR3 is built from 14 residues. CDR3 DNA sequence: TGTGCCAGCAGCCCGAGGGAGGATAACTATGGCTACACCTTC. This sequence encodes CASSPREDNYGYTF.

The rearrangement uses TRBV19 and TRBJ1-6; possible D gene TRBD1, 6 bases. This CDR3 comprises 15 residues. Trimming removed 7 bases at V and 6 bases at J, with 16 bases between. Germline lookup yields CDR1 LNHDA and CDR2 SQIVND (reference sequence). CDR3 sequence (DNA): TGTGCCAGTAAAATGGGGGGGGCCGGTAATTCACCCCTCCACTTT. Translation: CASKMGGAGNSPLHF.

V is TRBV7-7 and J is TRBJ2-2, with D uncertain. CDR1 is SSHAT, CDR2 FNYEAQ, per germline (reference sequence). V lost 6 bases and J 1 base, leaving 9 bases between the germline ends. The CDR3 covers 14 residues. CDR3 loop: CASSRVLNTGELFF. The CDR3 DNA follows: TGTGCCAGCAGTCGGGTCCTGAACACCGGGGAGCTGTTTTTT.

This chain joins TRBV28 and TRBJ1-1; D remains unclear. Looked up from germline, CDR1 is MDHEN and CDR2 is SYDVKM. The V end lost 8 bases, the J end lost 5 bases, and 15 bases lay between the germline ends. This CDR3 has 13 residues. The CDR3 loop reads CASYATGITEAFF. CDR3 nucleotides: TGTGCCAGCTACGCTACGGGAATTACTGAAGCTTTCTTT.

This sequence joins TRBV7-3 and TRBJ2-1; 10 bases fit TRBD2. Germline CDR1 and CDR2: SGHTA and FQGTGA. The CDR3 has 16 amino acids. Trimming cost V 1 base and J 5 bases; bases outside gene matches: 5. The CDR3 here is CASSLRSGGAHNEQFF. The CDR3 DNA reads TGTGCCAGCAGCTTAAGGAGCGGGGGGGCCCACAATGAGCAGTTCTTC.